These 2 T cell receptor beta chains originate from one sample sequenced in a study of early T cells in non-severe SARS-CoV-2 infection. TCRdb re-called the 5' RACE reads through MiXCR, storing one row per CDR3 protein. This sample has about 36,000 distinct CDR3 sequences, with around 7% found just once. The sample here was whole blood, taken at baseline. These receptors came from an adult who was a healthcare worker with PCR-confirmed SARS-CoV-2 infection or an uninfected control (not recorded which).

In this sample, this clonotype turned up many times. V gene TRBV28 combines with J gene TRBJ1-1; D is undetermined. This CDR3 spans 13 amino acids. V was pared by 7 bases and J by 0 bases, with 9 bases between. Per the germline V gene, CDR1 is MDHEN and CDR2 is SYDVKM. CDR3 amino acids: CASKLPMNTEAFF. The DNA for the CDR3 is TGTGCCAGCAAGTTGCCCATGAACACTGAAGCTTTCTTT. Looking up the rest from reference TRBV28 and TRBJ1-1 gives the full variable domain: DVKVTQSSRYLVKRTGEKVFLECVQDMDHENMFWYRQDPGLGLRLIYFSYDVKMKEKGDIPEGYSVSREKKERFSLILESASTNQTSMYLCASKLPMNTEAFFGQGTRLTVV.

This clonotype showed up many times. This chain joins TRBV4-3 and TRBJ2-3; 7 nucleotides agree with TRBD2. J gave up 0 bases and V 3 bases, and 3 bases lay outside the gene matches. Germline-derived CDR1 and CDR2 are LGHNA and YSLEER. The CDR3 runs 15 residues. CDR3 protein: CASSQGGSSTDTQYF. The CDR3 DNA reads TGCGCCAGCAGCCAGGGCGGGAGTAGCACAGATACGCAGTATTTT.